The rows below give T cell receptor beta chains drawn from one sample of a study of blood T cell repertoires in COVID-19. Sequencing was performed with immunoSEQ multiplex PCR; in TCRdb, only in-frame clones are kept and a portion is missing. The sample holds approximately 90,000 clones, 90% seen once. Input material: peripheral blood. The receptors derive from a man between 60 and 70 years old with acute or convalescent COVID-19. Both conserved end residues are part of each CDR3. D genes are given only for firm matches. Rows give clone size only sometimes, using once, few, many, or a class for an expanded clone.

d_call: -
v_call: TRBV27
clone_size: -
j_call: TRBJ1-5
cdr3_aa: CASTDQPQHF
cdr3_nt: TGTGCCAGCACGGATCAGCCCCAGCATTTT

d_call: -
v_call: TRBV5-4
clone_size: -
j_call: TRBJ2-3
cdr3_aa: CASSLAGGYRTDTQYF
cdr3_nt: TGTGCCAGCAGCTTGGCGGGTGGCTACCGCACAGATACGCAGTATTTT

d_call: -
v_call: TRBV5-4
clone_size: -
j_call: TRBJ1-1
cdr3_aa: CASSSELGGSTEAFF
cdr3_nt: TGTGCCAGCAGCTCGGAACTGGGCGGGAGCACTGAAGCTTTCTTT

d_call: -
v_call: TRBV27
clone_size: -
j_call: TRBJ1-2
cdr3_aa: CASSSNQAYYGYTF
cdr3_nt: TGTGCCAGCAGTTCAAACCAGGCTTACTATGGCTACACCTTC

d_call: -
v_call: TRBV5-4
clone_size: -
j_call: TRBJ1-3
cdr3_aa: CASSPGTPSGNTIYF
cdr3_nt: TGTGCCAGCAGCCCCGGGACTCCGTCTGGAAACACCATATATTTT

d_call: -
v_call: TRBV2
clone_size: -
j_call: TRBJ1-5
cdr3_aa: CASSEATPRHGNQPQHF
cdr3_nt: TGTGCCAGCAGTGAAGCGACCCCCAGGCACGGCAATCAGCCCCAGCATTTT

d_call: TRBD1
v_call: TRBV12-3/TRBV12-4
clone_size: -
j_call: TRBJ1-1
cdr3_aa: CASSNKQGLEAFF
cdr3_nt: TGTGCCAGCAGTAACAAACAGGGGCTTGAAGCTTTCTTT

d_call: -
v_call: TRBV30
clone_size: -
j_call: TRBJ1-1
cdr3_aa: CAWSVRQGVPPAFF
cdr3_nt: TGTGCCTGGAGTGTACGCCAGGGCGTCCCTCCGGCTTTCTTT

d_call: TRBD1
v_call: TRBV18
clone_size: -
j_call: TRBJ1-1
cdr3_aa: CASSETGGNTEAFF
cdr3_nt: TGTGCCAGCTCGGAGACAGGGGGAAACACTGAAGCTTTCTTT

d_call: -
v_call: TRBV9
clone_size: once
j_call: TRBJ1-2
cdr3_aa: CASSPPQGRHGYTF
cdr3_nt: TGTGCCAGCAGCCCTCCCCAGGGGCGGCATGGCTACACCTTC

d_call: -
v_call: TRBV7-8
clone_size: once
j_call: TRBJ2-1
cdr3_aa: CASSLTGNPAYNEQFF
cdr3_nt: TGTGCCAGCAGCTTAACGGGGAATCCCGCTTACAATGAGCAGTTCTTC

d_call: -
v_call: TRBV30
clone_size: -
j_call: TRBJ1-6
cdr3_aa: CAWRVGGPLHF
cdr3_nt: TGTGCCTGGAGGGTGGGGGGTCCCCTCCACTTT

d_call: TRBD1
v_call: TRBV7-9
clone_size: -
j_call: TRBJ1-5
cdr3_aa: CASSSGQSYQPQHF
cdr3_nt: TGTGCCAGCAGCTCGGGACAGAGTTATCAGCCCCAGCATTTT

d_call: -
v_call: TRBV5-1
clone_size: -
j_call: TRBJ1-2
cdr3_aa: CASSFEAANYGYTF
cdr3_nt: TGCGCCAGCAGCTTTGAGGCAGCTAACTATGGCTACACCTTC

d_call: -
v_call: TRBV29-1
clone_size: -
j_call: TRBJ1-2
cdr3_aa: CSVDGDGYTF
cdr3_nt: TGCAGCGTTGACGGGGATGGCTACACCTTC

d_call: -
v_call: TRBV19
clone_size: -
j_call: TRBJ1-4
cdr3_aa: CASRSRTRDEKLFF
cdr3_nt: TGTGCCAGTAGGTCCAGGACACGGGATGAAAAACTGTTTTTT

d_call: TRBD1
v_call: TRBV3-1/TRBV3-2
clone_size: -
j_call: TRBJ1-2
cdr3_aa: CASSRTGSDYGYTF
cdr3_nt: TGTGCCAGCAGCCGGACAGGGTCGGACTATGGCTACACCTTC

d_call: TRBD1
v_call: TRBV4-1
clone_size: -
j_call: TRBJ1-2
cdr3_aa: CASSQHPAGTDYGYTF
cdr3_nt: TGCGCCAGCAGCCAACACCCAGCCGGGACAGATTATGGCTACACCTTC

d_call: -
v_call: TRBV19
clone_size: -
j_call: TRBJ1-6
cdr3_aa: CASSMGGMGNSPLHF
cdr3_nt: TGTGCCAGTAGTATGGGGGGAATGGGAAATTCACCCCTCCACTTT

d_call: -
v_call: TRBV2
clone_size: -
j_call: TRBJ1-1
cdr3_aa: CASRNRVNTEAFF
cdr3_nt: TGTGCCAGCAGAAACAGGGTGAACACTGAAGCTTTCTTT

d_call: -
v_call: TRBV18
clone_size: -
j_call: TRBJ1-1
cdr3_aa: CASSPLSGNTEAFF
cdr3_nt: TGTGCCAGCTCACCACTATCCGGGAACACTGAAGCTTTCTTT

d_call: -
v_call: TRBV5-1
clone_size: -
j_call: TRBJ2-5
cdr3_aa: CASSLAEAGFGGETQYF
cdr3_nt: TGCGCCAGCAGCTTGGCCGAGGCAGGGTTTGGAGGGGAGACCCAGTACTTC

d_call: -
v_call: TRBV19
clone_size: -
j_call: TRBJ1-1
cdr3_aa: CASSIGVRSEAFF
cdr3_nt: TGTGCCAGTAGTATAGGAGTACGGTCGGAAGCTTTCTTT

d_call: -
v_call: TRBV21-1
clone_size: -
j_call: TRBJ1-2
cdr3_aa: CASLPRAGESNYGYTF
cdr3_nt: TGTGCCAGCCTCCCGCGCGCAGGGGAATCTAACTATGGCTACACCTTC

d_call: TRBD1
v_call: TRBV27
clone_size: -
j_call: TRBJ1-6
cdr3_aa: CASSPDRGVNSPLHF
cdr3_nt: TGTGCCAGCAGTCCCGACAGGGGAGTTAATTCACCCCTCCACTTT

d_call: -
v_call: TRBV5-1
clone_size: -
j_call: TRBJ1-3
cdr3_aa: CASRTESSGNTIYF
cdr3_nt: TGCGCCAGCAGGACAGAGAGCTCTGGAAACACCATATATTTT

d_call: TRBD2
v_call: TRBV29-1
clone_size: -
j_call: TRBJ2-3
cdr3_aa: CSPKPCVSGGPPDTQYF
cdr3_nt: TGCAGCCCTAAGCCCTGCGTTAGCGGGGGGCCCCCAGATACGCAGTATTTT

d_call: -
v_call: TRBV7-9
clone_size: once
j_call: TRBJ1-3
cdr3_aa: CASSWDLSSGNTIYF
cdr3_nt: TGTGCCAGCAGTTGGGACTTGAGCTCTGGAAACACCATATATTTT

d_call: -
v_call: TRBV3-1/TRBV3-2
clone_size: -
j_call: TRBJ1-3
cdr3_aa: CASSPEGLRGNTIYF
cdr3_nt: TGTGCCAGCAGCCCGGAGGGGTTACGCGGAAACACCATATATTTT

d_call: -
v_call: TRBV18
clone_size: -
j_call: TRBJ1-5
cdr3_aa: CASSPRHGQGYSNQPQHF
cdr3_nt: TGTGCCAGCTCACCACGACACGGCCAGGGATATAGCAATCAGCCCCAGCATTTT

d_call: -
v_call: TRBV2
clone_size: -
j_call: TRBJ1-2
cdr3_aa: CASSPNRAPLYGYTF
cdr3_nt: TGTGCCAGCAGCCCCAACAGGGCCCCACTCTATGGCTACACCTTC

d_call: TRBD2
v_call: TRBV6-5
clone_size: few
j_call: TRBJ2-1
cdr3_aa: CASSLSGGPHNEQFF
cdr3_nt: TGTGCCAGCAGCCTTAGCGGGGGACCCCACAATGAGCAGTTCTTC

d_call: -
v_call: TRBV2
clone_size: -
j_call: TRBJ1-6
cdr3_aa: CASSDSRSYNSPLHF
cdr3_nt: TGTGCCAGCAGTGATTCCCGGTCCTATAATTCACCCCTCCACTTT

d_call: TRBD2
v_call: TRBV3-1/TRBV3-2
clone_size: -
j_call: TRBJ2-7
cdr3_aa: CASSQDLAGELFYEQYF
cdr3_nt: TGTGCCAGCAGCCAAGATCTAGCGGGGGAACTTTTCTACGAGCAGTACTTC

d_call: -
v_call: TRBV7-9
clone_size: -
j_call: TRBJ1-1
cdr3_aa: CASSLTGTNTEAFF
cdr3_nt: TGTGCCAGCAGCTTGACAGGAACCAACACTGAAGCTTTCTTT